The 17 T cell receptor beta chains below were found in one sample sequenced in a study of T cell changes during pregnancy in multiple sclerosis. Sequencing was performed with immunoSEQ multiplex PCR; in TCRdb, only in-frame clones are kept and a portion is missing. This sample carries tens of thousands of clones, approximately 90% of them seen once, and the ten largest clones take under 0.75%. This material consisted of CD4+ T cells from peripheral blood mononuclear cells, taken in the first trimester of pregnancy. Receptors originate from a female donor with multiple sclerosis, enrolled in a pregnancy study.

This chain links TRBV6-5 with TRBJ1-2, with TRBD1 identical over 9 bases. Looked up from germline, CDR1 is MNHEY and CDR2 is SVGAGI. The V segment lost 2 bases and the J segment 2 bases; nucleotides outside the gene matches: 6. This CDR3 is built from 16 residues. The CDR3 DNA is TGTGCCAGCAGTTACCCGGGACAGGGTGGGAACTATGGCTACACCTTC. This gives the protein CASSYPGQGGNYGYTF.

The CDR3 region has the DNA TGTGCCAGCAGTTCAGGGGGAACTGGAAACACCATATATTTT. Its protein product is CASSSGGTGNTIYF. This chain joins TRBV28 and TRBJ1-3; 7 bases are shared with TRBD1. This CDR3 has 14 residues. Looked up from germline, CDR1 is MDHEN and CDR2 is SYDVKM. Losses at the gene ends were 4 bases for V and 2 bases for J; bases not matched to a gene: 2.

This clone qualifies as medium-sized (0.01 to 0.1%). The chain couples TRBV7-2 to TRBJ1-6; no reliable D call. CDR3 length: 16 residues. Looked up from germline, CDR1 is SGHTA and CDR2 is FQGNSA. V lost 6 bases, J lost 3 bases, and 15 bases lay in between. Here the CDR3 DNA reads TGTGCCAGCAGTTTCCCGAGCGCAATCTATAATTCACCCCTCCACTTT. This translates into CASSFPSAIYNSPLHF.

This clone has just one count. This chain connects TRBV2 to TRBJ1-5, with TRBD1 matching over 7 bases. V trimming: 7 bases; J trimming: 6 bases; junction bases outside the gene matches: 12. The CDR3 length is 15 residues. Germline values: CDR1 SNHLY, CDR2 FYNNEI. The CDR3 DNA sequence: TGTGCCAGCAATGGTGAAGGGGGCTTTCTTCAGCCCCAGCATTTT. Translating it yields CASNGEGGFLQPQHF.

V and J are TRBV5-1 and TRBJ1-1; 10 bases align to TRBD1. V shed 2 bases and J 5 bases; nucleotides not matched to a gene: 3. From germline, CDR1 is SGHRS and CDR2 YFSETQ. The CDR3 is made up of 14 amino acids. CDR3 in DNA: TGCGCCAGCAGCTTTGACAGGGGGCGGACTGAAGCTTTCTTT. Amino acids: CASSFDRGRTEAFF.

The V gene is TRBV30, the J gene TRBJ1-2, with D maybe TRBD1 (5 bases). CDR1 is GTSNPN, CDR2 SVGIG, per germline (reference sequence). Trimming removed 4 bases at V and 1 base at J, with 10 bases between. The length of the CDR3 is 13 residues. The chain's CDR3 is CAWNSGFNYGYTF. The CDR3 nucleotides are TGTGCCTGGAATTCAGGGTTTAACTATGGCTACACCTTC.

The rearrangement joins TRBV19 to TRBJ1-1; maybe TRBD1 (5 bases). The germline gives CDR1 LNHDA, CDR2 SQIVND (reference sequence). Trimming pared 3 bases from V and 1 base from J, leaving 18 bases between. This CDR3 has 17 amino acids. The CDR3 DNA sequence: TGTGCCAGTAGTATTCTTGCATGGGGGGGAGAGAACACTGAAGCTTTCTTT. As protein: CASSILAWGGENTEAFF. Complete variable domain (other parts from reference TRBV19 and TRBJ1-1): DGGITQSPKYLFRKEGQNVTLSCEQNLNHDAMYWYRQDPGQGLRLIYYSQIVNDFQKGDIAEGYSVSREKKESFPLTVTSAQKNPTAFYLCASSILAWGGENTEAFFGQGTRLTVV.

This chain joins TRBV5-3 and TRBJ2-7; possible D gene TRBD2, 7 bases. TRBV5-3 qualifies as an ORF whose function is uncertain. Between the trimmed V and J ends, which lost 3 bases and 3 bases, there was a span of 16 bases. The CDR3 runs to 15 residues. For the CDR3, the DNA is TGTGCCAGAAGCTCTCCAATGGGAGGGGGCTACGAGCAGTACTTC. Translation gives CARSSPMGGGYEQYF.

The chain couples TRBV15 to TRBJ2-1, with D tentatively TRBD1 (6 bases). The length of the CDR3 is 13 residues. Germline assignment: CDR1 LNHNV and CDR2 YYDKDF (reference sequence). The germline V and J ends were trimmed by 1 base and 10 bases, with 11 bases remaining between them. The CDR3 DNA sequence: TGTGCCACCAGCAGAGGTGGGACAAGGGAGCAGTTCTTC. Its protein is CATSRGGTREQFF.

The chain carries TRBV5-1 and TRBJ2-7, with D possibly matching TRBD1 (6 bases). Trimming cost V 1 base and J 2 bases, with 10 bases left between them. The CDR3 loop spans 14 amino acids. Per germline, CDR1 SGHRS and CDR2 YFSETQ. CDR3 sequence reads: CASSLTGTPYEQYF. The CDR3 bases are TGCGCCAGCAGCTTGACCGGGACACCCTACGAGCAGTACTTC.

The V gene is TRBV28, the J gene TRBJ1-2, with a possible D match to TRBD1 (6 bases). The CDR3 contains 11 residues. With 4 bases removed from V and 8 bases from J, the gap between germline ends came to 8 bases. Germline lookup yields CDR1 MDHEN and CDR2 SYDVKM. CDR3 DNA: TGTGCCAGCAGTTCCAGGGGAGGCTACACCTTC. It yields the protein CASSSRGGYTF.

The chain combines TRBV5-1 with TRBJ1-2, with TRBD1 as a possible D gene (5 bases). Trimming removed 7 bases from V and 0 bases from J, with 16 bases in between. From germline, CDR1 is SGHRS and CDR2 YFSETQ. The CDR3 covers 15 residues. CDR3 region: CASRPTQGTNYGYTF. In DNA form, the CDR3 reads TGCGCCAGCCGCCCAACCCAGGGTACTAACTATGGCTACACCTTC. Filled out from reference TRBV5-1 and TRBJ1-2, the complete variable domain reads KAGVTQTPRYLIKTRGQQVTLSCSPISGHRSVSWYQQTPGQGLQFLFEYFSETQRNKGNFPGRFSGRQFSNSRSEMNVSTLELGDSALYLCASRPTQGTNYGYTFGSGTRLTVV.

Here the CDR3 DNA reads TGTGCCAGCAGCCTGGGACTAGCGGGAGCTTTTGAGCAGTACTTC. It specifies CASSLGLAGAFEQYF. The rearrangement joins TRBV11-1 to TRBJ2-7; 14 bases are a match to TRBD2. CDR1 and CDR2 (germline): SGHAT, FQDESV (reference sequence). This CDR3 has 15 amino acids. V lost 5 bases, J lost 7 bases, and 7 bases stayed unmatched.

With respect to this clone: The sample holds other DNA sequences that translate to the same CDR3. This chain connects TRBV19 to TRBJ1-2, with 9 bases identical to TRBD1. Germline V gene lookup returns CDR1 LNHDA and CDR2 SQIVND (reference sequence). V was clipped by 6 bases and J by 5 bases; unmatched bases: 7. This CDR3 has 14 amino acids. CDR3 DNA sequence: TGTGCCAGTAGCAAGGGGACAGGGCCTTATGGCTACACCTTC. Translated: CASSKGTGPYGYTF.

The chain couples TRBV29-1 to TRBJ2-2, with 10 bases fitting TRBD2. Germline V lookup: CDR1 SQVTM, CDR2 ANQGSEA. The CDR3 covers 16 residues. V trimming: 5 bases; J trimming: 4 bases; junction bases outside the gene matches: 10. CDR3 DNA sequence: TGCAGCGTTAGCAAGCGGGAGGGCCTAGGCACCGGGGAGCTGTTTTTT. Amino acid sequence: CSVSKREGLGTGELFF.

The chain couples TRBV5-6 to TRBJ2-2; 7 positions match TRBD2. The length of the CDR3 is 16 residues. J lost 0 bases, V lost 4 bases, and 6 bases had no gene match. Germline V gene data show CDR1 as SGHDT and CDR2 as YYEEEE. For the CDR3, the DNA is TGTGCCAGCAGCCCAGACGCGGGGGCGAACACCGGGGAGCTGTTTTTT. This translates into CASSPDAGANTGELFF.

This sequence joins TRBV5-1 and TRBJ1-2; D is undetermined. This CDR3 spans 14 amino acids. The germline V gene has CDR1 SGHRS and CDR2 YFSETQ. The V gene lost 2 bases and the J gene lost 2 bases, with 10 bases spanning the gap. The CDR3 loop is CASSLRTGNYGYTF. CDR3 sequence (DNA): TGCGCCAGCAGCTTACGGACGGGAAACTATGGCTACACCTTC.